The clone carrying this T cell receptor (beta chain) was counted at least ten times. Using RNA transcripts, the TCR beta CDR3 regions were amplified. The authors performed first-round RT-PCR with HTBI primers and then a second-round multiplex PCR. Each CDR3 protein gets one entry after TCRdb re-called the multiplex PCR reads with MiXCR. The sample has 680,000 or so distinct CDR3 sequences; 20% to 25% are singletons. The source of the sample is a study of Graves' ophthalmopathy and Graves' hyperthyroidism. Germline V lookup: CDR1 MNHEY, CDR2 SVGEGT. Germline trimming cut 0 bases from V and 0 bases from J; bases unmatched to any gene: 7. This CDR3 contains 19 residues.

The rearrangement uses TRBV6-2 or TRBV6-3 and TRBJ2-2; 10 bases line up with TRBD2. The clonotype comes from a young woman with stable Graves' hyperthyroidism. Some clones in this sample may be carry-over from other donors' samples. The sequenced sample was peripheral blood. CDR3 bases: TGTGCCAGCAGTTACTCACCCTCCGGACTAGCGGCGAACACCGGGGAGCTGTTTTTT. Its protein is CASSYSPSGLAANTGELFF.